A single sample is the source of the 18 T cell receptor beta chains below, sequenced in a study of T cell responses to AZD1222 COVID-19 vaccine. Generated by immunoSEQ multiplex PCR, the TCRdb table keeps only in-frame clones and is missing some. The profile shows about 160,000 clones, around 94% of them singletons. The specimen comprised peripheral blood, sampled on day 0 of AZD1222 vaccination. The receptors here all came from an adult in good health.

The V gene is TRBV2, the J gene TRBJ1-1, with 7 bases that match TRBD1. The CDR3 sequence is 13 residues long. From germline, CDR1 is SNHLY and CDR2 FYNNEI. V lost 11 bases and J lost 4; bases outside the gene matches: 10. The CDR3 nucleotides are TGTGCCGTCCTCACAGGGGTGGGCACTGAAGCTTTCTTT. Protein: CAVLTGVGTEAFF.

This chain connects TRBV18 to TRBJ1-6; 7 bases map to TRBD1. V lost 6 bases and J lost 10; bases outside the gene matches: 15. Germline CDR1 reads KGHSH; CDR2 reads LQKENI. The length of the CDR3 is 16 residues. The DNA for the CDR3 is TGTGCCAGCTCCGACGGGGTAGGGGGCGAGGGATCACCCCTCCACTTT. Residues: CASSDGVGGEGSPLHF. The variable domain in full, with the rest retrieved from reference TRBV18 and TRBJ1-6, is NAGVMQNPRHLVRRRGQEARLRCSPMKGHSHVYWYRQLPEEGLKFMVYLQKENIIDESGMPKERFSAEFPKEGPSILRIQQVVRGDSAAYFCASSDGVGGEGSPLHFGNGTRLTVT.

This clone came up once. V usage is TRBV2 and J usage is TRBJ2-5, with TRBD1 as a possible D gene (6 bases). From germline, CDR1 is SNHLY and CDR2 FYNNEI. This CDR3 region has 15 residues. Trimming stripped 2 bases from V and 7 bases from J, with 17 bases between. The CDR3 loop reads CASSEIAGAVGTQYF. DNA for the CDR3: TGTGCCAGCAGTGAAATTGCAGGGGCAGTAGGGACCCAGTACTTC.

Worth noting for this clone: The same CDR3 also results from other DNA sequences found in this sample. The chain combines TRBV12-3 or TRBV12-4 with TRBJ1-2; D gene unclear. V was shortened by 5 bases and J by 7 bases, with 11 bases between the two germline ends. The CDR3 is 12 residues long. Here the CDR3 DNA reads TGTGCCAGCAGTCTGGGCGGTGGTGGCTACACCTTC. Protein: CASSLGGGGYTF.

The sample holds one count of this clone. This chain links TRBV5-1 with TRBJ2-2; D remains unclear. CDR1 SGHRS and CDR2 YFSETQ come from the germline V gene. The length of the CDR3 is 14 residues. The V and J ends lost 7 bases and 0 bases respectively, with 10 bases between them. This CDR3 is CASQNVANTGELFF. DNA for the CDR3: TGCGCCAGCCAGAACGTAGCGAACACCGGGGAGCTGTTTTTT. Together with reference TRBV5-1 and TRBJ2-2, the CDR3 gives the full variable domain: KAGVTQTPRYLIKTRGQQVTLSCSPISGHRSVSWYQQTPGQGLQFLFEYFSETQRNKGNFPGRFSGRQFSNSRSEMNVSTLELGDSALYLCASQNVANTGELFFGEGSRLTVL.

V is TRBV4-1 and J is TRBJ1-2, with D unresolved. Germline loops: CDR1 MGHRA, CDR2 YSYEKL. Trimming shortened V by 4 bases and J by 8 bases, and 14 bases separated the two germline ends. The CDR3 extends over 13 amino acids. The CDR3 bases are TGCGCCAGCAGCCGGCGGACGGCCGGAGGCTACACCTTC. Amino acids: CASSRRTAGGYTF.

The CDR3 is CASRNPGTSGGLHNEQFF. The DNA of the CDR3 is TGTGCCAGCAGAAATCCCGGGACTAGCGGGGGCCTCCACAATGAGCAGTTCTTC. The chain joins TRBV6-8 to TRBJ2-1, with 14 bases matching TRBD2. CDR1 and CDR2 from the germline V gene are MNHGY and SAAAGT. This CDR3 has 18 amino acids. Unmatched junction bases numbered 12, after V lost 6 bases and J lost 5 bases.

The gene calls are TRBV30 and TRBJ1-6; no firm D call. V was shortened by 5 bases and J by 0 bases, with 5 bases between the two germline ends. This CDR3 has 13 amino acids. Germline V gene lookup returns CDR1 GTSNPN and CDR2 SVGIG (reference sequence). In DNA form, the CDR3 reads TGTGCCTGGGGAAGCTCCTATAATTCACCCCTCCACTTT. Amino acids: CAWGSSYNSPLHF.

The chain has TRBV7-3 and TRBJ1-1; D perhaps matches TRBD1 (5 bases). CDR1 is SGHTA and CDR2 is FQGTGA in the germline V gene. This CDR3 is 15 amino acids long. The ends were cut back, 4 bases at V and 0 bases at J, with 12 bases in the middle. Written as DNA, the CDR3 is TGTGCCAGCAGCTCCCCAGGACAAGTGAACACTGAAGCTTTCTTT. Protein: CASSSPGQVNTEAFF.

The chain employs TRBV7-3 and TRBJ2-2; D gene uncertain. The ends were cut back, 2 bases at V and 3 bases at J, with 7 bases in the middle. The V gene's germline CDR1 is SGHTA and CDR2 FQGTGA. The CDR3 consists of 14 residues. CDR3 sequence (DNA): TGTGCCAGCAGCTTATATAGAGACACCGGGGAGCTGTTTTTT. This translates into CASSLYRDTGELFF.

This clone turned up a few times. The chain couples TRBV12-3 or TRBV12-4 to TRBJ2-7; no reliable D call. V was pared by 6 bases and J by 8 bases, with 14 bases between. The CDR3 runs 12 residues. The CDR3 region has the DNA TGTGCCAGCAGCCACGCGAGACGAAAGCAGTACTTC. Its protein product is CASSHARRKQYF.

The chain is built from TRBV18 and TRBJ1-1; D is unclear. Germline CDR1 reads KGHSH; CDR2 reads LQKENI. The CDR3 spans 16 residues. V lost 1 base to trimming and J lost 1 base, with 13 bases between them. The CDR3 DNA follows: TGTGCCAGCTCACCACGGTGGGGTTCCCAGAACACTGAAGCTTTCTTT. This encodes CASSPRWGSQNTEAFF.

The chain carries TRBV29-1 and TRBJ2-1; D uncertain. Trimming left V 6 bases short and J 4 bases short, with 16 bases between. The germline gives CDR1 SQVTM, CDR2 ANQGSEA. CDR3 length equals 14 residues. The CDR3 region has the DNA TGCAGCGTACATGAACCCACAGAGTACAATGAGCAGTTCTTC. Protein sequence: CSVHEPTEYNEQFF.

The rearrangement links TRBV5-1 to TRBJ2-2, with D possibly matching TRBD2 (5 bases). This CDR3 spans 14 amino acids. Germline-derived CDR1 and CDR2 are SGHRS and YFSETQ. The V end lost 5 bases, the J end lost 4 bases, and 12 bases lay between the germline ends. CDR3 in amino acids: CASREGEGTGELFF. As DNA, the CDR3 is TGCGCCAGCAGAGAGGGCGAGGGCACCGGGGAGCTGTTTTTT.

The rearrangement uses TRBV16 and TRBJ1-3; possibly TRBD1 for D (6 bases). This CDR3 spans 15 amino acids. The ends were cut back, 3 bases at V and 0 bases at J, with 9 bases in the middle. Germline values: CDR1 KGHSY, CDR2 FQNENV. CDR3 sequence (DNA): TGTGCCAGCAGCCAGAACAGGGACTCTGGAAACACCATATATTTT. Translated, it gives CASSQNRDSGNTIYF.

This clone is a singleton in its sample. This chain links TRBV12-5 with TRBJ2-3, with D hard to call. This CDR3 is 15 amino acids long. The germline V and J ends were trimmed by 2 bases and 4 bases, with 13 bases remaining between them. From germline, CDR1 is LGHNT and CDR2 FRNRAP. As DNA, the CDR3 is TGTGCTAGTGGTTTGCTGTACGCTGGGGCAGATACGCAGTATTTT. Translating gives CASGLLYAGADTQYF.

CDR3 coding DNA: TGTGCCAGCAGCTTAAGCGCGGCTAGCGGGGGGTCCTCCAAAAACATTCAGTACTTC. This codes for CASSLSAASGGSSKNIQYF. The rearrangement joins TRBV11-2 to TRBJ2-4; 11 nucleotides agree with TRBD2. V lost 2 bases to trimming and J lost 2 bases; unmatched junction nucleotides: 11. This CDR3 comprises 19 residues. The V gene's germline CDR1 is SGHAT and CDR2 FQNNGV.

The chain joins TRBV7-9 to TRBJ1-1, with no clear D. Germline-derived CDR1 and CDR2 are SEHNR and FQNEAQ (reference sequence). The V end lost 1 base, the J end lost 5 bases, and 8 bases lay between the germline ends. This CDR3 comprises 13 residues. The CDR3: CASSLGEGTEAFF. CDR3 nucleotides: TGTGCCAGCAGCTTAGGGGAGGGTACTGAAGCTTTCTTT.